The rows below give T cell receptor beta chains drawn from one sample of a study of preoperative IRX-2 immunotherapy in early breast cancer. Libraries were prepared by immunoSEQ multiplex PCR; TCRdb keeps only in-frame clonotypes and omits some of them. The sample has 40,000 to 50,000 clones, 70% to 85% seen once. The sample consisted of tumor tissue, taken after IRX-2 immunotherapy. The receptors originated from a human donor with breast cancer. The CDR3 runs from the conserved cysteine through the conserved F or W. D genes are given only for firm matches. Rows may omit the clone size; those that give it use once, few, many or a size class.

D gene	V gene	J gene	clone size	CDR3 protein	CDR3 DNA
-	TRBV6-8	TRBJ1-1	-	CASRGDTLNTEAFF	TGTGCCAGCAGGGGGGACACCTTGAACACTGAAGCTTTCTTT
TRBD2	TRBV19	TRBJ2-3	-	CASTPLAPGGADTQYF	TGTGCCAGTACCCCACTTGCCCCGGGAGGGGCAGATACGCAGTATTTT
TRBD1	TRBV14	TRBJ1-5	-	CASSPDRARRHF	TGTGCCAGCAGCCCCGACAGGGCACGAAGGCATTTT
-	TRBV6-8	TRBJ1-3	-	CASVPDGNTIYF	TGTGCCAGCGTGCCGGATGGAAACACCATATATTTT
TRBD1	TRBV11-3	TRBJ2-5	-	CASSFGDRGGQETQYF	TGTGCCAGCAGCTTCGGTGACAGGGGGGGTCAAGAGACCCAGTACTTC
-	TRBV6-8	TRBJ2-7	-	CASSVGSYEQYF	TGTGCCAGCAGTGTGGGCTCCTACGAGCAGTACTTC
TRBD2	TRBV5-1	TRBJ2-3	once	CASSFSGMNWDTQYF	TGCGCCAGCAGCTTCAGCGGGATGAATTGGGATACGCAGTATTTT
TRBD1	TRBV14	TRBJ1-4	-	CASSQDWGTGFWTTNEKLFF	TGTGCCAGCAGCCAAGATTGGGGGACAGGTTTTTGGACAACTAATGAAAAACTGTTTTTT
TRBD1	TRBV18	TRBJ1-4	-	CASSPFTTGNNEKLFF	TGTGCCAGCTCACCCTTTACGACAGGGAATAATGAAAAACTGTTTTTT
-	TRBV19	TRBJ2-6	-	CASSSLGSGANVLTF	TGTGCCAGTAGTTCCCTAGGCTCTGGGGCCAACGTCCTGACTTTC
-	TRBV6-7	TRBJ2-3	-	CASSPSMADTQYF	TGTGCCAGCAGCCCTTCAATGGCAGATACGCAGTATTTT
-	TRBV23-1	TRBJ2-3	-	CASSLEGRDTQYF	TGCGCCAGCAGCTTAGAGGGGAGAGATACGCAGTATTTT
-	TRBV6-4	TRBJ2-5	-	CASSDSPPGETQYF	TGTGCCAGCAGTGACTCGCCACCGGGGGAGACCCAGTACTTC
-	TRBV19	TRBJ1-2	-	CASSIKGADYGYTF	TGTGCCAGTAGTATCAAAGGGGCTGACTATGGCTACACCTTC
TRBD1	TRBV29-1	TRBJ2-5	-	CSGWDSALETQYF	TGCAGCGGGTGGGACAGCGCCCTAGAGACCCAGTACTTC
TRBD1	TRBV19	TRBJ1-5	few	CASRSRQGGQPQHF	TGTGCCAGCCGTTCCCGACAGGGGGGTCAGCCCCAGCATTTT
-	TRBV1	TRBJ1-4	-	CASSQVGGRNEKLFF	TGCGCCAGCAGCCAAGTGGGAGGACGGAATGAAAAACTGTTTTTT